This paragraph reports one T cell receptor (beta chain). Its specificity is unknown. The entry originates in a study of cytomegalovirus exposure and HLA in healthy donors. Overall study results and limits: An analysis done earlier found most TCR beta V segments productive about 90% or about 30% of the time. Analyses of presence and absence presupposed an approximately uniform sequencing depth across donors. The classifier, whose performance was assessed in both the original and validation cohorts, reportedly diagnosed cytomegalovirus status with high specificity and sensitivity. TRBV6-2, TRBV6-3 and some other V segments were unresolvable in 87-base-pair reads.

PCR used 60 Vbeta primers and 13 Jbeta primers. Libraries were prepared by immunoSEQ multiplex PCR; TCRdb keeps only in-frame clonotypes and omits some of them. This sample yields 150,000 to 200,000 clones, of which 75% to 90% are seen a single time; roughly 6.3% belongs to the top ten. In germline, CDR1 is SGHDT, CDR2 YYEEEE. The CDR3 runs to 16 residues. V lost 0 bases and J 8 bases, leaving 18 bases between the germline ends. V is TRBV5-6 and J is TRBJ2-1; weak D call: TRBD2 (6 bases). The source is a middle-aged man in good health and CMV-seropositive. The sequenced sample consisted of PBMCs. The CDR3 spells CASSLVPLGGGHEQFF. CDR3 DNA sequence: TGTGCCAGCAGCTTGGTCCCCCTGGGGGGAGGCCATGAGCAGTTCTTC.